These T cell receptor beta chains were read from a single sample in a study of blood T cell repertoires in COVID-19. Produced via immunoSEQ multiplex PCR; TCRdb's table is partial and in-frame only. The sample holds around 210,000 clones, approximately 86% seen once. Sequenced input: peripheral blood. Receptors originate from a man aged 18 to 29 with active or convalescent COVID-19. Both conserved end residues are part of each CDR3. Each record gives: clone size, J gene, V gene, D gene, CDR3 protein, CDR3 DNA. A D gene is named only where the DNA matches it firmly. Clone size is given for some rows only: seen once, a few or many times, or a class if the clone is expanded.

clone size: -
J gene: TRBJ1-1
V gene: TRBV18
D gene: -
CDR3 protein: CASSLNQGNTEAFF
CDR3 DNA: TGTGCCAGCTCACTCAATCAGGGGAACACTGAAGCTTTCTTT

clone size: -
J gene: TRBJ1-4
V gene: TRBV18
D gene: -
CDR3 protein: CASSLSAPSGNEKLFF
CDR3 DNA: TGTGCCAGCTCACTATCGGCCCCGTCGGGTAATGAAAAACTGTTTTTT

clone size: -
J gene: TRBJ2-5
V gene: TRBV6-2/TRBV6-3
D gene: TRBD2
CDR3 protein: CASSYLAENQETQYF
CDR3 DNA: TGTGCCAGCAGTTACCTAGCGGAGAACCAAGAGACCCAGTACTTC

clone size: -
J gene: TRBJ1-3
V gene: TRBV12-3/TRBV12-4
D gene: TRBD1
CDR3 protein: CASSFRGRNTIYF
CDR3 DNA: TGTGCCAGCAGTTTCAGGGGGCGGAACACCATATATTTT

clone size: -
J gene: TRBJ2-3
V gene: TRBV7-9
D gene: -
CDR3 protein: CASSQEGAGGGADTQYF
CDR3 DNA: TGTGCCAGCAGCCAAGAGGGGGCGGGGGGAGGCGCAGATACGCAGTATTTT

clone size: -
J gene: TRBJ2-7
V gene: TRBV19
D gene: TRBD2
CDR3 protein: CASSIASGLAGEQYF
CDR3 DNA: TGTGCCAGTAGTATTGCCTCGGGGCTAGCGGGAGAGCAGTACTTC

clone size: -
J gene: TRBJ2-7
V gene: TRBV5-1
D gene: -
CDR3 protein: CASNPSGVGREQYF
CDR3 DNA: TGCGCCAGCAACCCATCCGGGGTGGGTAGGGAGCAGTACTTC

clone size: -
J gene: TRBJ2-7
V gene: TRBV19
D gene: -
CDR3 protein: CASSTGQTAYEQYF
CDR3 DNA: TGTGCCAGTAGTACCGGACAGACTGCCTACGAGCAGTACTTC

clone size: -
J gene: TRBJ2-7
V gene: TRBV4-2
D gene: TRBD2
CDR3 protein: CASSQAEGGPYEQYF
CDR3 DNA: TGTGCCAGCAGCCAAGCGGAGGGAGGGCCGTACGAGCAGTACTTC

clone size: -
J gene: TRBJ1-1
V gene: TRBV1
D gene: -
CDR3 protein: CTSSVGYGENTEAFF
CDR3 DNA: TGCACCAGCAGCGTGGGTTACGGGGAGAACACTGAAGCTTTCTTT

clone size: -
J gene: TRBJ1-1
V gene: TRBV29-1
D gene: -
CDR3 protein: CSVSSNTEAFF
CDR3 DNA: TGCAGCGTATCATCGAACACTGAAGCTTTCTTT

clone size: -
J gene: TRBJ2-3
V gene: TRBV15
D gene: -
CDR3 protein: CATSRAADTQYF
CDR3 DNA: TGTGCCACCAGCAGGGCTGCAGATACGCAGTATTTT

clone size: -
J gene: TRBJ2-1
V gene: TRBV29-1
D gene: -
CDR3 protein: CSVEPGQSKPNEQFF
CDR3 DNA: TGCAGCGTTGAACCGGGACAAAGCAAACCCAATGAGCAGTTCTTC

clone size: -
J gene: TRBJ2-1
V gene: TRBV4-1
D gene: -
CDR3 protein: CASSQYRWAGNNEQFF
CDR3 DNA: TGCGCCAGCAGCCAGTATCGGTGGGCAGGGAACAATGAGCAGTTCTTC

clone size: -
J gene: TRBJ2-5
V gene: TRBV20-1
D gene: TRBD2
CDR3 protein: CSASGQREGLKTQYF
CDR3 DNA: TGCAGTGCTAGTGGTCAGCGGGAGGGTCTTAAGACCCAGTACTTC

clone size: -
J gene: TRBJ2-5
V gene: TRBV15
D gene: TRBD1
CDR3 protein: CATSRGVQGGPQYF
CDR3 DNA: TGTGCCACCAGCAGAGGGGTACAGGGGGGACCCCAGTACTTC

clone size: -
J gene: TRBJ1-1
V gene: TRBV9
D gene: TRBD1
CDR3 protein: CASSERTGHTEAFF
CDR3 DNA: TGTGCCAGCAGTGAACGGACAGGCCACACTGAAGCTTTCTTT

clone size: -
J gene: TRBJ2-7
V gene: TRBV28
D gene: -
CDR3 protein: CASGGWVLSYEQYF
CDR3 DNA: TGTGCCAGCGGGGGGTGGGTATTGTCCTACGAGCAGTACTTC

clone size: -
J gene: TRBJ2-7
V gene: TRBV19
D gene: TRBD1
CDR3 protein: CASSKTGTLYEQYF
CDR3 DNA: TGTGCCAGTAGTAAGACAGGGACCCTCTACGAGCAGTACTTC

clone size: -
J gene: TRBJ2-7
V gene: TRBV28
D gene: -
CDR3 protein: CASRGGPDGGYEQYF
CDR3 DNA: TGTGCCAGCAGGGGGGGACCGGACGGAGGATACGAGCAGTACTTC

clone size: -
J gene: TRBJ2-7
V gene: TRBV27
D gene: -
CDR3 protein: CASSKTPNYEQYF
CDR3 DNA: TGTGCCAGCAGCAAGACACCGAACTACGAGCAGTACTTC

clone size: -
J gene: TRBJ2-1
V gene: TRBV3-1/TRBV3-2
D gene: TRBD2
CDR3 protein: CASAPIAGGGNEQFF
CDR3 DNA: TGTGCCAGCGCTCCTATAGCGGGAGGGGGCAATGAGCAGTTCTTC

clone size: few
J gene: TRBJ1-2
V gene: TRBV7-2
D gene: -
CDR3 protein: CASSLFGGQDGYTF
CDR3 DNA: TGTGCCAGCAGCTTATTCGGGGGGCAGGATGGCTACACCTTC

clone size: -
J gene: TRBJ2-6
V gene: TRBV7-2
D gene: -
CDR3 protein: CASSLRGSSGANVLTF
CDR3 DNA: TGTGCCAGCAGCCTCCGTGGGAGCTCTGGGGCCAACGTCCTGACTTTC

clone size: -
J gene: TRBJ1-1
V gene: TRBV30
D gene: -
CDR3 protein: CAWLTLTEAFF
CDR3 DNA: TGTGCCTGGCTTACTTTGACTGAAGCTTTCTTT

clone size: once
J gene: TRBJ2-3
V gene: TRBV24-1
D gene: TRBD2
CDR3 protein: CATGEASGSTDTQYF
CDR3 DNA: TGTGCCACCGGGGAGGCTAGCGGTTCCACAGATACGCAGTATTTT

clone size: -
J gene: TRBJ1-3
V gene: TRBV7-9
D gene: -
CDR3 protein: CASSPQGFSGNTIYF
CDR3 DNA: TGTGCCAGCAGCCCCCAGGGTTTCTCTGGAAACACCATATATTTT

clone size: -
J gene: TRBJ1-2
V gene: TRBV2
D gene: -
CDR3 protein: CASSGGAGSSGYTF
CDR3 DNA: TGTGCCAGCAGTGGCGGGGCGGGGTCCAGTGGCTACACCTTC

clone size: -
J gene: TRBJ2-7
V gene: TRBV3-1/TRBV3-2
D gene: TRBD2
CDR3 protein: CATLGTSGTGEQYF
CDR3 DNA: TGTGCCACACTAGGGACTAGCGGGACGGGCGAGCAGTACTTC